This passage covers 28 T cell receptor beta chains from one sample sequenced in a study of human CD4 T cells and Enterobacteriaceae. The data were produced by immunoSEQ multiplex PCR, yet TCRdb's version contains in-frame clones alone and is incomplete. The sample includes roughly 28,000 clones, about 82% of them seen just once. All CD4+ cells other than CD45RA+CCR7+CD95- naive cells were sorted as memory, over 98% pure. Sequenced input: memory CD4+ T cells from blood. The source is a human donor in good health.

In its sample, this clone was seen once. The gene calls are TRBV18 and TRBJ1-2, with D maybe TRBD1 (5 bases). The CDR3 consists of 16 residues. Germline V gene sequence: CDR1 KGHSH, CDR2 LQKENI. The germline V and J ends were trimmed by 3 bases and 3 bases, with 17 bases remaining between them. CDR3 region: CASSPDEGMVHYGYTF. In DNA form, the CDR3 reads TGTGCCAGCTCACCGGACGAGGGGATGGTGCACTATGGCTACACCTTC.

The chain uses TRBV2 and TRBJ1-5, with 8 bases that match TRBD1. Germline V gene lookup returns CDR1 SNHLY and CDR2 FYNNEI. V lost 4 bases and J lost 1; bases outside the gene matches: 0. This CDR3 spans 14 amino acids. This CDR3 reads CASSGQGSNQPQHF. CDR3 in DNA: TGTGCCAGCAGTGGACAGGGGAGCAATCAGCCCCAGCATTTT.

The rearrangement links TRBV5-6 to TRBJ2-5; TRBD2 matches at 7 bases. Germline CDR1 is SGHDT and CDR2 is YYEEEE. With V trimmed by 2 bases and J by 5 bases, 18 bases remained unmatched. The CDR3 totals 18 residues. CDR3 sequence reads: CASSLLRDPGGTRETQYF. DNA of the CDR3: TGTGCCAGCAGCTTACTACGGGACCCGGGGGGAACTAGGGAGACCCAGTACTTC.

The chain uses TRBV4-1 and TRBJ1-5, with no clear D. There are 13 residues in the CDR3. V was pared by 2 bases and J by 1 base, with 3 bases between. Germline V gene sequence: CDR1 MGHRA, CDR2 YSYEKL. CDR3 nucleotides: TGCGCCAGCAGCCAACAGAGCAATCAGCCCCAGCATTTT. Its translation is CASSQQSNQPQHF.

The chain employs TRBV25-1 and TRBJ2-5; perhaps D is TRBD1 or TRBD2 (6 bases each). The CDR3 contains 16 residues. Germline V CDR1 and CDR2: MGHDK, SYGVNS. V shed 5 bases and J shed 6 bases, with 22 bases lying between them. The CDR3 DNA is TGTGCCAGCAGTCAAGGGGGTAGCGGTCAAGGGAAGACCCAGTACTTC. This codes for CASSQGGSGQGKTQYF. The whole variable domain, remainder taken from reference TRBV25-1 and TRBJ2-5, is EADIYQTPRYLVIGTGKKITLECSQTMGHDKMYWYQQDPGMELHLIHYSYGVNSTEKGDLSSESTVSRIRTEHFPLTLESARPSHTSQYLCASSQGGSGQGKTQYFGPGTRLLVL.

The chain recombines TRBV11-3 with TRBJ1-4; D is possibly TRBD1 (6 bases). The CDR3 has 14 amino acids. Trimming left V 5 bases short and J 8 bases short, with 15 bases between. CDR1 SGHNT and CDR2 YENEEA come from the germline V gene. Here the CDR3 DNA reads TGTGCCAGCAGCGGAGGGGGTGAGGGGGAAAAACTGTTTTTT. Translating gives CASSGGGEGEKLFF.

The rearrangement links TRBV9 to TRBJ2-5; D perhaps matches TRBD1 (6 bases). V lost 3 bases, J lost 5 bases, and 20 bases lay in between. This CDR3 has 16 residues. The germline V gene encodes CDR1 SGDLS and CDR2 YYNGEE. CDR3 nucleotide sequence: TGTGCCAGCAGCGCCGTCGGGACAACCAAGCTGGAGACCCAGTACTTC. Residues: CASSAVGTTKLETQYF.

This chain uses TRBV2 with TRBJ2-3; either TRBD1 or TRBD2 may fit D (5 bases each). The CDR3 runs to 11 residues. Trimming took 6 bases from V and 9 from J, leaving 10 bases between them. Germline V gene lookup returns CDR1 SNHLY and CDR2 FYNNEI. CDR3 bases: TGTGCCAGCAGCCGGGGCGAAACGCAGTATTTT. It translates to CASSRGETQYF.

V usage is TRBV7-2 and J usage is TRBJ2-3; perhaps D is TRBD1 or TRBD2 (5 bases each). Germline assignment: CDR1 SGHTA and CDR2 FQGNSA. Trimming pared 5 bases from V and 5 bases from J, leaving 14 bases between. The CDR3 covers 14 residues. The CDR3 bases are TGTGCCAGCAGCCGGGGACCGGCCCAAGATACGCAGTATTTT. Its translation: CASSRGPAQDTQYF.

The chain recombines TRBV6-5 with TRBJ1-2; D not resolved. In germline, CDR1 is MNHEY, CDR2 SVGAGI. Trimming stripped 2 bases from V and 8 bases from J, with 12 bases between. The CDR3 runs 13 residues. DNA for the CDR3: TGTGCCAGCAGTTACCGCGGTCCGTTGGGCTACACCTTC. This sequence encodes CASSYRGPLGYTF.

The chain employs TRBV4-1 and TRBJ2-7; maybe TRBD1 (5 bases). The CDR3 has 16 residues. The V gene lost 0 bases and the J gene lost 3 bases, with 15 bases spanning the gap. CDR1 is MGHRA, CDR2 YSYEKL, per germline. The CDR3 loop is CASSQDRVQDVYEQYF. The DNA for the CDR3 is TGCGCCAGCAGCCAAGACCGGGTACAGGATGTCTACGAGCAGTACTTC.

The chain has TRBV5-1 and TRBJ2-5; either TRBD1 or TRBD2 may supply D (5 bases each). Germline CDR1 SGHRS, CDR2 YFSETQ. The V end was cut by 0 bases, the J end by 5 bases, with 14 bases between. The length of the CDR3 is 15 residues. CDR3 sequence (DNA): TGCGCCAGCAGCTTGGGTGGGACCCAATTGGAGACCCAGTACTTC. Its protein is CASSLGGTQLETQYF.

This chain uses TRBV10-3 with TRBJ2-7; D is possibly TRBD1 (5 bases). CDR1 is ENHRY, CDR2 SYGVKD, per germline. V lost 2 bases and J 3 bases, leaving 8 bases between the germline ends. This CDR3 is built from 13 residues. CDR3 amino acids: CAISEGQGYEQYF. CDR3 DNA: TGTGCCATCAGTGAGGGACAAGGCTACGAGCAGTACTTC.

The CDR3 sequence is CASSDRGTAHEAFF. CDR3 coding DNA: TGTGCCAGCAGCGATCGTGGGACAGCCCATGAAGCTTTCTTT. The rearrangement joins TRBV9 to TRBJ1-1; 7 positions agree with TRBD1. The junction had 9 bases not matched to a gene; V was cut back by 3 bases and J by 7 bases. Germline V gene data show CDR1 as SGDLS and CDR2 as YYNGEE. This CDR3 spans 14 amino acids.

The gene calls are TRBV6-1 and TRBJ2-7, with D perhaps matching TRBD1 (5 bases). The CDR3 is 15 residues long. Germline-derived CDR1 and CDR2 are MNHNS and SASEGT. With 4 bases removed from V and 4 bases from J, the gap between germline ends came to 17 bases. CDR3 region: CASSVGVFFSYEQYF. For the CDR3, the DNA is TGTGCCAGCAGTGTAGGGGTCTTCTTTTCTTACGAGCAGTACTTC.

This clone was observed a single time. The chain combines TRBV19 with TRBJ1-2; perhaps TRBD1 as D (5 bases). The germline CDR1 and CDR2 sequences are LNHDA and SQIVND (reference sequence). Trimming cost V 6 bases and J 4 bases, with 18 bases left between them. The CDR3 covers 15 residues. CDR3 in amino acids: CASSPPGRPGYGYTF. CDR3 bases: TGTGCCAGTAGCCCCCCGGGACGGCCCGGCTATGGCTACACCTTC.

The CDR3 reads CASSYSNPNYGYTF. The CDR3, as DNA: TGTGCCAGCAGTTACTCGAACCCCAACTATGGCTACACCTTC. The chain uses TRBV6-5 and TRBJ1-2; D not resolved. V was trimmed by 0 bases and J by 2 bases, leaving 7 bases between them. The germline V gene encodes CDR1 MNHEY and CDR2 SVGAGI. The CDR3 consists of 14 residues.

This clone is a singleton in its sample. CDR3 sequence: CASSVRQGQGEQYF. DNA for the CDR3: TGTGCCAGCAGCGTACGACAGGGACAAGGCGAGCAGTACTTC. This chain links TRBV11-3 with TRBJ2-7; 7 nucleotides line up with TRBD1. The CDR3 spans 14 residues. The J segment lost 6 bases and the V segment lost 5 bases, leaving 10 bases of the junction unmatched. Germline values: CDR1 SGHNT, CDR2 YENEEA. The full variable domain, rest sourced from reference TRBV11-3 and TRBJ2-7, is EAGVVQSPRYKIIEKKQPVAFWCNPISGHNTLYWYLQNLGQGPELLIRYENEEAVDDSQLPKDRFSAERLKGVDSTLKIQPAELGDSAVYLCASSVRQGQGEQYFGPGTRLTVT.

The chain is built from TRBV7-8 and TRBJ1-1, with D possibly matching TRBD1 (6 bases). The CDR3 runs to 14 residues. Looked up from germline, CDR1 is SGHVS and CDR2 is FQNEAQ. V was trimmed by 5 bases and J by 4 bases, leaving 14 bases between them. The CDR3 DNA reads TGTGCCAGCAGCGACGGCAGGGGAATCACTGAAGCTTTCTTT. Protein sequence: CASSDGRGITEAFF.

The rearrangement links TRBV10-3 to TRBJ1-3; TRBD1 might be the D (5 bases). V lost 0 bases and J lost 4, with 13 bases in between. This CDR3 has 16 amino acids. Per germline, CDR1 ENHRY and CDR2 SYGVKD. The DNA for the CDR3 is TGTGCCATCAGTGAGTCGAAGGGGCCGCAGGGAAACACCATATATTTT. It is translated as CAISESKGPQGNTIYF.

The chain links TRBV5-8 to TRBJ2-3, with 11 bases that match TRBD1. The CDR3 consists of 14 residues. The V segment lost 10 bases and the J segment 6 bases; nucleotides outside the gene matches: 10. CDR1 and CDR2 from the germline V gene are SGHTS and YDEGEE. Here the CDR3 DNA reads TGTGCCGGCTGTCGGGACAGGGGGTATGATACGCAGTATTTT. Residues: CAGCRDRGYDTQYF. Together with reference TRBV5-8 and TRBJ2-3, the CDR3 gives the full variable domain: EAGVTQSPTHLIKTRGQQATLRCSPISGHTSVYWYQQALGLGLQFLLWYDEGEERNRGNFPPRFSGRQFPNYSSELNVNALELEDSALYLCAGCRDRGYDTQYFGPGTRLTVL.

This sequence joins TRBV6-1 and TRBJ2-3; no firm D call. Germline V lookup: CDR1 MNHNS, CDR2 SASEGT. The CDR3 sequence is 14 residues long. V dropped 3 bases and J dropped 3 bases, with 10 bases sitting between them. The CDR3 here is CASSDTSRTDTQYF. As DNA, the CDR3 is TGTGCCAGCAGTGATACGTCTAGGACAGATACGCAGTATTTT.

This sequence joins TRBV9 and TRBJ2-1, with D possibly TRBD2 on 5 matching bases. The CDR3 is 12 amino acids. Germline CDR1 reads SGDLS; CDR2 reads YYNGEE. Between the trimmed V and J ends, which lost 4 bases and 6 bases, there was a span of 8 bases. CDR3: CASSPAGNEQFF. Here the CDR3 DNA reads TGTGCCAGCAGCCCGGCGGGCAATGAGCAGTTCTTC. The full variable domain, rest sourced from reference TRBV9 and TRBJ2-1, is DSGVTQTPKHLITATGQRVTLRCSPRSGDLSVYWYQQSLDQGLQFLIQYYNGEERAKGNILERFSAQQFPDLHSELNLSSLELGDSALYFCASSPAGNEQFFGPGTRLTVL.

Only a few counts were recorded for this clone. The V and J genes are TRBV27 and TRBJ2-2; D unresolved. CDR1 MNHEY and CDR2 SMNVEV come from the germline V gene (reference sequence). The CDR3 has 14 residues. Trimming removed 7 bases at V and 1 base at J, with 10 bases between. The CDR3 DNA sequence: TGTGCCAGCACGCGGACGGGGAACACCGGGGAGCTGTTTTTT. Protein: CASTRTGNTGELFF.

This clone was observed a few times. The chain combines TRBV5-5 with TRBJ1-2; maybe TRBD1 (6 bases). CDR1 SGHKS and CDR2 YYEKEE come from the germline V gene (reference sequence). V lost 4 bases to trimming and J lost 0 bases, with 10 bases between them. The CDR3 loop spans 14 amino acids. The DNA for the CDR3 is TGTGCCAGCAGCCTACAGGGCACTAACTATGGCTACACCTTC. It codes for CASSLQGTNYGYTF. Filled out from reference TRBV5-5 and TRBJ1-2, the complete variable domain reads DAGVTQSPTHLIKTRGQQVTLRCSPISGHKSVSWYQQVLGQGPQFIFQYYEKEERGRGNFPDRFSARQFPNYSSELNVNALLLGDSALYLCASSLQGTNYGYTFGSGTRLTVV.

The V gene is TRBV28, the J gene TRBJ2-5, with 13 positions matching TRBD2. Germline CDR1 is MDHEN and CDR2 is SYDVKM. With 5 bases clipped from V and 4 bases from J, the junction kept 7 bases outside the gene matches. CDR3 length: 16 residues. The CDR3 loop is CASSPWTSGSGETQYF. For the CDR3, the DNA is TGTGCCAGCAGTCCCTGGACTAGCGGGAGCGGAGAGACCCAGTACTTC.

V and J are TRBV5-4 and TRBJ2-3; 8 bases are a match to TRBD2. The ends lost 1 base at V and 0 bases at J; junction bases unmatched: 10. The CDR3 extends over 18 amino acids. Germline-derived CDR1 and CDR2 are SGHNT and YYREEE (reference sequence). CDR3 DNA sequence: TGTGCCAGCAGCTTGTCTGGCGGGGGGCGTGCTAGCACAGATACGCAGTATTTT. This translates into CASSLSGGGRASTDTQYF.

This chain uses TRBV30 with TRBJ2-3, with D perhaps given as TRBD1 or TRBD2 (7 bases each). Germline V CDR1 and CDR2: GTSNPN, SVGIG (reference sequence). The CDR3 covers 16 residues. Trimming shortened V by 1 base and J by 2 bases, and 16 bases separated the two germline ends. CDR3 coding DNA: TGTGCCTGGAGTGGGGTACAGGGGAGGGACACAGATACGCAGTATTTT. It yields the protein CAWSGVQGRDTDTQYF. The entire variable domain, with the rest obtained from reference TRBV30 and TRBJ2-3, is as follows: SQTIHQWPATLVQPVGSPLSLECTVEGTSNPNLYWYRQAAGRGLQLLFYSVGIGQISSEVPQNLSASRPQDRQFILSSKKLLLSDSGFYLCAWSGVQGRDTDTQYFGPGTRLTVL.